Below, 18 T cell receptor beta chains from the same sample are listed, as sequenced in a study of blood T cell repertoires in COVID-19 (dated by TCRdb to 2020 to 2022). Libraries were constructed by the immunoSEQ multiplex PCR assay. This is the immuneACCESS table as TCRdb keeps it, with only in-frame sequences that have V and J called. A part of the clones is gone; compared with another copy, unresolved V genes explain less than half, and the rest is unexplained. The sample yields 150,000 to 200,000 clones; around 85% were counted once. The top ten hold 9.5% to 12% of the sample. Sample: peripheral blood. These receptors all come from a man between 60 and 75 years old with active or convalescent COVID-19.

The gene calls are TRBV2 and TRBJ2-2, with D possibly TRBD2 on 6 matching bases. V lost 4 bases and J 1 base, leaving 13 bases between the germline ends. CDR1 SNHLY and CDR2 FYNNEI come from the germline V gene. This CDR3 spans 16 amino acids. The CDR3 coding sequence is TGTGCCAGCAGTGGCCAACTAGCCCGGAACACCGGGGAGCTGTTTTTT. It yields the protein CASSGQLARNTGELFF. The whole variable domain, filled in from reference TRBV2 and TRBJ2-2, reads EPEVTQTPSHQVTQMGQEVILRCVPISNHLYFYWYRQILGQKVEFLVSFYNNEISEKSEIFDDQFSVERPDGSNFTLKIRSTKLEDSAMYFCASSGQLARNTGELFFGEGSRLTVL.

The V and J genes are TRBV9 and TRBJ1-2; D is undetermined. The CDR3 totals 16 residues. The V gene's germline CDR1 is SGDLS and CDR2 YYNGEE. The V and J ends lost 0 bases and 7 bases respectively, with 19 bases between them. The CDR3 region has the DNA TGTGCCAGCAGCGTAGCGGCAGGCAAATCAGGTGGTGGCTACACCTTC. Its protein product is CASSVAAGKSGGGYTF. The whole variable domain, remainder taken from reference TRBV9 and TRBJ1-2, is DSGVTQTPKHLITATGQRVTLRCSPRSGDLSVYWYQQSLDQGLQFLIQYYNGEERAKGNILERFSAQQFPDLHSELNLSSLELGDSALYFCASSVAAGKSGGGYTFGSGTRLTVV.

The chain carries TRBV3-1 (or the pseudogene TRBV3-2) and TRBJ2-4; D might be TRBD2 (6 bases). Germline CDR1 is LGHDT and CDR2 is YNNKEL (reference sequence). The V end lost 5 bases, the J end lost 6 bases, and 17 bases lay between the germline ends. This CDR3 spans 15 amino acids. This CDR3 is CASSTHPEGRNIQYF. The CDR3 DNA follows: TGTGCCAGCAGCACCCACCCGGAGGGTAGAAACATTCAGTACTTC.

The chain combines TRBV19 with TRBJ2-4; 8 nucleotides align to TRBD2. CDR1 is LNHDA and CDR2 is SQIVND in the germline V gene (reference sequence). The CDR3 contains 14 residues. The trim removed 5 bases at V and 5 bases at J, leaving 5 bases unmatched. The CDR3 spells CASSVTSGQNIQYF. The CDR3 bases are TGTGCCAGTAGTGTTACTAGCGGCCAAAACATTCAGTACTTC.

V gene TRBV7-3 combines with J gene TRBJ2-5; the match to TRBD2 covers 7 bases. The CDR3 has 15 amino acids. Trimming took 2 bases from V and 3 from J; bases not matched to a gene: 6. Germline V lookup: CDR1 SGHTA, CDR2 FQGTGA. The CDR3 spells CASSLRGGPKETQYF. CDR3 nucleotides: TGTGCCAGCAGCTTACGCGGGGGACCTAAAGAGACCCAGTACTTC.

The chain carries TRBV28 and TRBJ2-5, with TRBD2 matching 12 bases. The germline CDR1 and CDR2 sequences are MDHEN and SYDVKM. CDR3 length: 15 residues. V was pared by 6 bases and J by 5 bases, with 7 bases of the junction left unmatched. The chain's CDR3 is CASSLTSGSPETQYF. CDR3 coding DNA: TGTGCCAGCAGCCTGACTAGCGGGAGCCCTGAGACCCAGTACTTC. The full variable domain, with the rest looked up from reference TRBV28 and TRBJ2-5, is DVKVTQSSRYLVKRTGEKVFLECVQDMDHENMFWYRQDPGLGLRLIYFSYDVKMKEKGDIPEGYSVSREKKERFSLILESASTNQTSMYLCASSLTSGSPETQYFGPGTRLLVL.

CDR3 region: CASIRDRGSEKLFF. DNA of the CDR3: TGTGCCAGCATTAGGGACAGGGGGAGTGAAAAACTGTTTTTT. The V and J genes are TRBV2 and TRBJ1-4; 11 bases map to TRBD1. The CDR3 is 14 residues long. Unmatched junction bases numbered 5, after V lost 7 bases and J lost 7 bases. Germline CDR1 reads SNHLY; CDR2 reads FYNNEI.

V and J are TRBV2 and TRBJ2-7; 10 bases line up with TRBD1. V shed 6 bases and J 1 base; nucleotides not matched to a gene: 6. The CDR3 consists of 15 residues. Germline V gives CDR1 SNHLY, CDR2 FYNNEI. The CDR3 loop reads CASRERQGASYEQYF. DNA of the CDR3: TGTGCCAGCAGGGAGAGACAGGGGGCTTCCTACGAGCAGTACTTC. The variable domain in full, completed from reference TRBV2 and TRBJ2-7, reads EPEVTQTPSHQVTQMGQEVILRCVPISNHLYFYWYRQILGQKVEFLVSFYNNEISEKSEIFDDQFSVERPDGSNFTLKIRSTKLEDSAMYFCASRERQGASYEQYFGPGTRLTVT.

V is TRBV27 and J is TRBJ1-4; 7 nucleotides agree with TRBD1. This CDR3 region has 14 residues. The germline gives CDR1 MNHEY, CDR2 SMNVEV (reference sequence). With 2 bases clipped from V and 7 bases from J, the junction kept 4 bases outside the gene matches. Here the CDR3 reads CASSLNRGSEKLFF. DNA of the CDR3: TGTGCCAGCAGTTTAAACAGGGGAAGTGAAAAACTGTTTTTT.

V is TRBV6-5 and J is TRBJ1-2; a weak D match, TRBD1 (5 bases). The CDR3 runs to 13 residues. Germline V CDR1 and CDR2: MNHEY, SVGAGI. V was cut by 6 bases and J by 0 bases, with 8 bases left in between. The CDR3 loop is CASSGGANYGYTF. CDR3 nucleotides: TGTGCCAGCAGCGGGGGGGCTAACTATGGCTACACCTTC.

This chain uses TRBV14 with TRBJ2-5; perhaps TRBD2 as D (5 bases). V lost 5 bases, J lost 6 bases, and 13 bases lay in between. The germline V gene has CDR1 SGHDN and CDR2 FVKESK. This CDR3 spans 13 amino acids. The DNA of the CDR3 is TGTGCCAGCAGCGCCCTAGCAGCGAAGACCCAGTACTTC. Protein sequence: CASSALAAKTQYF. The variable domain in full, completed from reference TRBV14 and TRBJ2-5, reads EAGVTQFPSHSVIEKGQTVTLRCDPISGHDNLYWYRRVMGKEIKFLLHFVKESKQDESGMPNNRFLAERTGGTYSTLKVQPAELEDSGVYFCASSALAAKTQYFGPGTRLLVL.

This clone was detected a few times. CDR3 amino acids: CASSGDEGAYYGYTF. The CDR3 bases are TGTGCCAGCAGCGGAGATGAAGGGGCCTACTATGGCTACACCTTC. The genes are TRBV28 and TRBJ1-2, with D possibly matching TRBD1 (5 bases). The CDR3 sequence is 15 residues long. Trimming removed 6 bases at V and 3 bases at J, with 17 bases between. The germline gives CDR1 MDHEN, CDR2 SYDVKM.

This chain joins TRBV19 and TRBJ2-7, with TRBD1 matching 9 bases. The ends lost 4 bases at V and 1 base at J; junction bases unmatched: 8. CDR3 length: 16 residues. CDR1 is LNHDA and CDR2 is SQIVND in the germline V gene (reference sequence). Here the CDR3 reads CASSTRPGQGSYEQYF. CDR3 coding DNA: TGTGCCAGTAGTACCCGGCCGGGACAGGGTTCCTACGAGCAGTACTTC.

The chain employs TRBV10-3 and TRBJ1-1; 12 nucleotides match TRBD1. The CDR3 extends over 14 amino acids. Germline V lookup: CDR1 ENHRY, CDR2 SYGVKD. Trimming removed 6 bases from V and 3 bases from J; junction bases left unmatched: 2. CDR3 in amino acids: CAIRGTGGDTEAFF. For the CDR3, the DNA is TGTGCCATCAGAGGGACAGGGGGCGACACTGAAGCTTTCTTT.

The V gene is TRBV29-1, the J gene TRBJ1-2; 8 positions agree with TRBD1. V lost 2 bases to trimming and J lost 8 bases; unmatched junction nucleotides: 13. The CDR3 contains 15 residues. Germline values: CDR1 SQVTM, CDR2 ANQGSEA. CDR3 bases: TGCAGCGTTGAAAAGACAGGGGAAGAACGTAGCGGCTACACCTTC. Translating it yields CSVEKTGEERSGYTF.

This chain uses TRBV6-5 with TRBJ2-7; TRBD1 matches at 11 bases. The CDR3 contains 15 residues. In germline, CDR1 is MNHEY, CDR2 SVGAGI. The V gene end was trimmed by 6 bases and the J gene end by 3 bases; junction bases not matched to a gene: 7. CDR3 in amino acids: CASRRRDRGIYEQYF. CDR3 sequence (DNA): TGTGCCAGCAGGCGCCGGGACAGGGGGATCTACGAGCAGTACTTC.

V usage is TRBV3-1 (or the pseudogene TRBV3-2) and J usage is TRBJ2-2; 7 nucleotides agree with TRBD1. The V segment lost 4 bases and the J segment 5 bases; nucleotides outside the gene matches: 1. The CDR3 runs 13 residues. Germline V CDR1 and CDR2: LGHDT, YNNKEL (reference sequence). In DNA form, the CDR3 reads TGTGCCAGCAGCCTGGGACAGACCGGGGAGCTGTTTTTT. It specifies CASSLGQTGELFF.

The genes are TRBV2 and TRBJ1-5; perhaps TRBD1 as D (6 bases). The germline V gene encodes CDR1 SNHLY and CDR2 FYNNEI. This CDR3 is 15 amino acids long. With 7 bases removed from V and 6 bases from J, the gap between germline ends came to 19 bases. The CDR3 DNA reads TGTGCCAGCACCCTGAACAGGGTGGTGGGTCAGCCCCAGCATTTT. It translates to CASTLNRVVGQPQHF.